A single TCR beta chain is shown here with its context. What it binds is not known. Using immunoSEQ multiplex PCR, the repertoire was profiled, and TCRdb retains in-frame clones only, with some absent. Among 120,000 or so clones, approximately 90% were seen once, and the ten largest hold less than 8.5%. The entry originates in a study of T cell responses to AZD1222 COVID-19 vaccine. General study points: Donors were mostly white British, more females; clonal diversity possibly underestimated. Nearly half of spike-specific TCRs reportedly target unmutated variant regions.

The receptor's source is an adult who received the AZD1222 COVID-19 vaccine. The input for sequencing was peripheral blood, taken 28 days after the second AZD1222 dose.

The DNA of the CDR3 is TGTGCTAGTGGTGGGACAGATAACACTGAAGCTTTCTTT. Protein: CASGGTDNTEAFF. The gene calls are TRBV12-5 and TRBJ1-1; 7 bases are a match to TRBD1. V was pared by 5 bases and J by 2 bases, with 2 bases of the junction left unmatched. The CDR3 has 13 amino acids. Germline V gene data show CDR1 as LGHNT and CDR2 as FRNRAP.